This TCR beta chain was captured in a study of cytomegalovirus exposure and HLA in healthy donors. Study as a whole: The use of the same platform for the roughly 110 validation repertoires and the roughly 670 first-cohort repertoires was reported by a later analysis.

Here immunoSEQ multiplex PCR was the method, and the copy in TCRdb shows in-frame clones only, minus some. The data show some 170,000 clones, more than 75% seen once. It was the 120-subject validation cohort, separate from the roughly 700-subject first cohort, to which the donors belonged. Whole-study results and caveats: The authors listed some 150 TCR beta chains as cytomegalovirus-associated. First-cohort TCR clusters tended to co-occur in the 130 or so validation repertoires, a later analysis found.

As to this clone: Antigen unknown.

The TCR comes from a woman aged 25 to 45 in good health and CMV-seronegative. Sequencing was done on a sample of PBMCs.

CDR3 nucleotide sequence: TGTGCCAGCAGCTTAGCCGGGACTAGTACCCATGAGCAGTTCTTC. Translation gives CASSLAGTSTHEQFF. This chain uses TRBV7-9 with TRBJ2-1; 8 bases are a match to TRBD2. The CDR3 covers 15 residues. V lost 0 bases, J lost 8 bases, and 6 bases stayed unmatched. CDR1 is SEHNR and CDR2 is FQNEAQ in the germline V gene (reference sequence).